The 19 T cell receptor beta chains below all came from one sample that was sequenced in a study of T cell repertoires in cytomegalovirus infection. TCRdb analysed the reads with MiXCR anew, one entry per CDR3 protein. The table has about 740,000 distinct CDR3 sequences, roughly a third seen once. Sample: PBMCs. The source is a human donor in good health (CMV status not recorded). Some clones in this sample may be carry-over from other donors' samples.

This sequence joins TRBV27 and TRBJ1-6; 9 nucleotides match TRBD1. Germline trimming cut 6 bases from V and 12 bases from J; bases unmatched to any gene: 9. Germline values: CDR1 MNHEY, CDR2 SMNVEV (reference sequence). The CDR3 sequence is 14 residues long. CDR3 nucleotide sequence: TGTGCCAGCAGCCCCCGGGACAGGGCACTACCCCTCCACTTT. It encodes CASSPRDRALPLHF.

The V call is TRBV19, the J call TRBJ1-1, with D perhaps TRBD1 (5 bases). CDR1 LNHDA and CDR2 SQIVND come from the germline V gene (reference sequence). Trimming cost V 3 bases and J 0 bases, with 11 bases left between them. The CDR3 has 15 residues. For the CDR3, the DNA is TGTGCCAGTAGTATTACCCTGGGGGTGAACACTGAAGCTTTCTTT. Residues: CASSITLGVNTEAFF.

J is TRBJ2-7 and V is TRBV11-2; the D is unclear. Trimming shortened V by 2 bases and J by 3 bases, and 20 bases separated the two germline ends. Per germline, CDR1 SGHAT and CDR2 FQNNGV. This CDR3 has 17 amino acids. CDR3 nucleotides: TGTGCCAGCAGCTTAAATTCGGCCACCACGGTCGTCTACGAGCAGTACTTC. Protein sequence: CASSLNSATTVVYEQYF. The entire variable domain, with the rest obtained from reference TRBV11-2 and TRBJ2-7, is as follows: EAGVAQSPRYKIIEKRQSVAFWCNPISGHATLYWYQQILGQGPKLLIQFQNNGVVDDSQLPKDRFSAERLKGVDSTLKIQPAKLEDSAVYLCASSLNSATTVVYEQYFGPGTRLTVT.

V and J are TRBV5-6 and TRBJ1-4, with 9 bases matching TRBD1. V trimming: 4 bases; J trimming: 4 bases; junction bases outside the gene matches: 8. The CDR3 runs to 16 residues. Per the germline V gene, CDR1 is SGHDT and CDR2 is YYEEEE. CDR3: CASSKRGQGFNEKLFF. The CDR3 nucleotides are TGTGCCAGCAGCAAGAGGGGACAGGGCTTTAATGAAAAACTGTTTTTT.

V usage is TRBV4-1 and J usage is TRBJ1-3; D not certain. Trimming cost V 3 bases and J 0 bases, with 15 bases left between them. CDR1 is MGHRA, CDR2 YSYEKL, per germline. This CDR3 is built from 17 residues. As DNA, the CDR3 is TGCGCCAGCAGCCAGCGGACCGTCGTTACCTCTGGAAACACCATATATTTT. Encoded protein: CASSQRTVVTSGNTIYF.

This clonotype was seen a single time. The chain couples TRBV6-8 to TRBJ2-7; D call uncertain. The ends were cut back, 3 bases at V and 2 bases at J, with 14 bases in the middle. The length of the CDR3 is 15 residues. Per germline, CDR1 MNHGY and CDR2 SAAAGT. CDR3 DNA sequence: TGTGCCAGCAGTTATGAAGGGTCCGGCCCCTACGAGCAGTACTTC. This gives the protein CASSYEGSGPYEQYF.

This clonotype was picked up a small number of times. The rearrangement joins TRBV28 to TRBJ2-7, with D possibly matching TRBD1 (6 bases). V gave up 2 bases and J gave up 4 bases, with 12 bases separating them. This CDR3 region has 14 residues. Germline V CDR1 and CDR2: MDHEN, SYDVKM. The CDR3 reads CASSLVGGGYEQYF. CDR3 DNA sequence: TGTGCCAGCAGTTTAGTAGGGGGTGGATACGAGCAGTACTTC. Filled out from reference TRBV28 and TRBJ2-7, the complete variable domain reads DVKVTQSSRYLVKRTGEKVFLECVQDMDHENMFWYRQDPGLGLRLIYFSYDVKMKEKGDIPEGYSVSREKKERFSLILESASTNQTSMYLCASSLVGGGYEQYFGPGTRLTVT.

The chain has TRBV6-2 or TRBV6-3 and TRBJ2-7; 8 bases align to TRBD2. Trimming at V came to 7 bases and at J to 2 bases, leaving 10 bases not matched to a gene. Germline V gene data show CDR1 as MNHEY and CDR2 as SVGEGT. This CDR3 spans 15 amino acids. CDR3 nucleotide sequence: TGTGCCAGCACCGACGGGGGGGACCGAGCCTACGAGCAGTACTTC. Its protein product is CASTDGGDRAYEQYF.

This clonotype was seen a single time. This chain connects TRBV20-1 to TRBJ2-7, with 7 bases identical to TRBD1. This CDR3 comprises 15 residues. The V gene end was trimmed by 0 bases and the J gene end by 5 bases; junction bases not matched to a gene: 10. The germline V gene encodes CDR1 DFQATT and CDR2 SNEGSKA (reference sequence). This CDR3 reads CSARDLRTGFDEQYF. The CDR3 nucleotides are TGCAGTGCTAGAGATTTGAGGACAGGCTTCGACGAGCAGTACTTC.

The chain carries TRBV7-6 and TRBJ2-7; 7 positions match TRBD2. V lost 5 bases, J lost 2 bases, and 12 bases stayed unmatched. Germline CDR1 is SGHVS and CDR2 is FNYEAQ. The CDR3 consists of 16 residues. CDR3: CASSANRGLETYEQYF. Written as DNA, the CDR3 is TGTGCCAGCAGCGCCAATCGCGGACTAGAGACCTACGAGCAGTACTTC.

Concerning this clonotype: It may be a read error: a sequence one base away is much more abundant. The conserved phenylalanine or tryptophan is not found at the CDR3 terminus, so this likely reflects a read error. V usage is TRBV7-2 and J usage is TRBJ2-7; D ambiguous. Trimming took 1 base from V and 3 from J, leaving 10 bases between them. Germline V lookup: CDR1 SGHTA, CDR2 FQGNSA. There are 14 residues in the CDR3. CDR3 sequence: CASSLEVHLYEQYL. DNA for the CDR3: TGTGCCAGCAGCTTAGAAGTCCACCTCTACGAGCAGTACCTC.

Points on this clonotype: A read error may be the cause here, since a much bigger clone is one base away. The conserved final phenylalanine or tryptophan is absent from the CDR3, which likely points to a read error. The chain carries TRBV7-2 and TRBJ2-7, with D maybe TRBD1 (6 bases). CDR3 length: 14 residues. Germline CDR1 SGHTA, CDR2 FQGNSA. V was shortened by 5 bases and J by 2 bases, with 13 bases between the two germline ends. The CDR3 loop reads CASSPYRDAYEQYC. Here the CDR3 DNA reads TGTGCCAGCAGCCCCTACAGGGACGCCTACGAGCAGTACTGC.

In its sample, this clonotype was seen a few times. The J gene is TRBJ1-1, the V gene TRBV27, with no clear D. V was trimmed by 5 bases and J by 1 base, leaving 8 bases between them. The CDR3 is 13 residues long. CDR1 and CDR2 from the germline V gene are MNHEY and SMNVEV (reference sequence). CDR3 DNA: TGTGCCAGCAGTGTGAAGAGGAACACTGAAGCTTTCTTT. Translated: CASSVKRNTEAFF.

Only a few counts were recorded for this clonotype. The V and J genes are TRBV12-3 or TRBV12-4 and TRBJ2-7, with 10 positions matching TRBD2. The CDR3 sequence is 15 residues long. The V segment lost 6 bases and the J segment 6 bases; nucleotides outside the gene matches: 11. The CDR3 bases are TGTGCCAGCAGAGCAACAAGCGGGAGGGCTCTCGAGCAGTACTTC. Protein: CASRATSGRALEQYF.

CDR3 sequence: CSVGGGIPTGELFF. CDR3 DNA sequence: TGCAGCGTTGGTGGGGGAATCCCAACCGGGGAGCTGTTTTTT. The chain has TRBV29-1 and TRBJ2-2; perhaps D is TRBD1 or TRBD2 (5 bases each). The CDR3 covers 14 residues. Looked up from germline, CDR1 is SQVTM and CDR2 is ANQGSEA. Trimming stripped 4 bases from V and 5 bases from J, with 14 bases between.

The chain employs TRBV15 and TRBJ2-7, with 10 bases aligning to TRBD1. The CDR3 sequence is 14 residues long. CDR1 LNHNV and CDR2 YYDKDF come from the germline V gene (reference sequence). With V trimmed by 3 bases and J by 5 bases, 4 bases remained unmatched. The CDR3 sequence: CATSRSGTGDEQYF. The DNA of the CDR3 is TGTGCCACCAGCAGGTCCGGGACAGGGGACGAGCAGTACTTC.

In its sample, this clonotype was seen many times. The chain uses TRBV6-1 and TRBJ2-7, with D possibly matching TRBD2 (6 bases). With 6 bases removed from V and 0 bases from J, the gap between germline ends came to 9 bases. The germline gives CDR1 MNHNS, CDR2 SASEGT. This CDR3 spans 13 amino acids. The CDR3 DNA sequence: TGTGCCAGCAGGTTGGGGGGCTCCTACGAGCAGTACTTC. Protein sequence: CASRLGGSYEQYF.

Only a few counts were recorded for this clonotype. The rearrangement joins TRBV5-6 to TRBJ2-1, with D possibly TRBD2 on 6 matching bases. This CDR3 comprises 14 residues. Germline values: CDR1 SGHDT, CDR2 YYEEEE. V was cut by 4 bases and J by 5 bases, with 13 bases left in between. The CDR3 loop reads CASSPGTYDNEQFF. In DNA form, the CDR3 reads TGTGCCAGCAGCCCCGGGACTTACGACAATGAGCAGTTCTTC.

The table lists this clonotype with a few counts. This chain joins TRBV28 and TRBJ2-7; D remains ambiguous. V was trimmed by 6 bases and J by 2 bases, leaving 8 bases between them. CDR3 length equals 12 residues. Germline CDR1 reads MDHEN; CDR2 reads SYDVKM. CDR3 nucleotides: TGTGCCAGCAGGCTGATCCCCTACGAGCAGTACTTC. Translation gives CASRLIPYEQYF.